The 24 T cell receptor beta chains listed next were all sequenced from one sample in a study of cytomegalovirus exposure and HLA in healthy donors. Vbeta (60) and Jbeta (13) primers were used in the PCR. Sequencing was performed with immunoSEQ multiplex PCR; in TCRdb, only in-frame clones are kept and a portion is missing. The table has about 200,000 clones, 82% seen once. The sample comprised PBMCs. These receptors were collected from a boy younger than 10 in good health and CMV-seronegative.

The V and J genes are TRBV7-9 and TRBJ1-1; 10 bases agree with TRBD1. Germline CDR1 and CDR2: SEHNR and FQNEAQ (reference sequence). The CDR3 runs to 13 residues. The V gene end was trimmed by 6 bases and the J gene end by 10 bases; junction bases not matched to a gene: 8. In nucleotides, the CDR3 is TGTGCCAGCAGGTCCCCCGGGACAGGGGCAGCTTTCTTT. This encodes CASRSPGTGAAFF.

This chain uses TRBV12-5 with TRBJ1-5; D unresolved. CDR1 LGHNT and CDR2 FRNRAP come from the germline V gene. The CDR3 runs to 14 residues. V lost 5 bases to trimming and J lost 2 bases, with 10 bases between them. The chain's CDR3 is CASGLGRGNQPQHF. For the CDR3, the DNA is TGTGCTAGTGGTCTTGGGCGAGGCAATCAGCCCCAGCATTTT. Supplemented by reference TRBV12-5 and TRBJ1-5, the full variable domain reads DARVTQTPRHKVTEMGQEVTMRCQPILGHNTVFWYRQTMMQGLELLAYFRNRAPLDDSGMPKDRFSAEMPDATLATLKIQPSEPRDSAVYFCASGLGRGNQPQHFGDGTRLSIL.

The chain couples TRBV11-2 to TRBJ2-1; 7 bases match TRBD2. The CDR3 consists of 18 residues. Trimming at V came to 3 bases and at J to 0 bases, leaving 11 bases not matched to a gene. Looked up from germline, CDR1 is SGHAT and CDR2 is FQNNGV. The CDR3 DNA is TGTGCCAGCAGCTTCGGGGCGGGAGCGATCAGCTCCTACAATGAGCAGTTCTTC. Protein: CASSFGAGAISSYNEQFF.

The chain combines TRBV4-3 with TRBJ2-3; TRBD2 agrees at 8 bases. The CDR3 has 18 residues. Trimming took 1 base from V and 2 from J; bases not matched to a gene: 11. Germline V gene data show CDR1 as LGHNA and CDR2 as YSLEER. For the CDR3, the DNA is TGCGCCAGCAGCCAAGTTGCCCCCGCGGGGGGAAACACAGATACGCAGTATTTT. As protein: CASSQVAPAGGNTDTQYF.

Comments on this clone: This sample includes further DNA sequences coding for the same CDR3. The rearrangement uses TRBV11-2 and TRBJ2-5; 12 bases align to TRBD2. V lost 4 bases to trimming and J lost 2 bases; unmatched junction nucleotides: 2. Germline V gene lookup returns CDR1 SGHAT and CDR2 FQNNGV. The CDR3 is 15 amino acids. CDR3 in DNA: TGTGCCAGCAGCTACCTAGCGGGGGGGCAAGAGACCCAGTACTTC. Amino acid sequence: CASSYLAGGQETQYF.

Written as DNA, the CDR3 is TGTGCCCCTGCTTGCGGGGAGGCCTCCTACGAGCAGTACTTC. Its translation is CAPACGEASYEQYF. The rearrangement joins TRBV21-1 to TRBJ2-7; TRBD2 was called by the table and not checked on the DNA. TRBV21-1 constitutes a pseudogene. This CDR3 region has 14 residues.

This clone was counted a single time. The chain combines TRBV18 with TRBJ2-7; 9 nucleotides agree with TRBD1. The CDR3 consists of 11 residues. CDR1 KGHSH and CDR2 LQKENI come from the germline V gene. Losses at the gene ends were 5 bases for V and 9 bases for J; bases not matched to a gene: 2. CDR3 sequence reads: CASSSGQGQYF. The DNA for the CDR3 is TGTGCCAGCTCATCGGGACAGGGGCAGTACTTC.

This clone was observed once. The J gene is TRBJ2-5, the V gene TRBV7-2; 7 bases agree with TRBD2. The end of the DNA fits TRBJ2-7 better, so the J call may be wrong. Looked up from germline, CDR1 is SGHTA and CDR2 is FQGNSA. This CDR3 spans 16 amino acids. The CDR3 DNA is TGTGCCAGCAGCTTAGCGTCAGCGCGGGGGATCTACGAGCAGTACTTC. Its translation: CASSLASARGIYEQYF.

This clone has just one count. J is TRBJ2-5 and V is TRBV5-4; possibly TRBD1 for D (6 bases). The J call is doubtful: the DNA matches TRBJ2-7 better. Per germline, CDR1 SGHNT and CDR2 YYREEE (reference sequence). The CDR3 contains 14 residues. CDR3 DNA: TGTGCCAGCAGTTTCCCCGGGACAACCGGCGAGCAGTACTTC. It codes for CASSFPGTTGEQYF.

The chain links TRBV7-9 to TRBJ2-3; TRBD2 matches at 13 bases. Germline V CDR1 and CDR2: SEHNR, FQNEAQ (reference sequence). The CDR3 is 16 amino acids. Unmatched junction bases numbered 4, after V lost 2 bases and J lost 5 bases. CDR3 residues: CASSLTSGGAQDTQYF. The CDR3 bases are TGTGCCAGCAGCTTAACTAGCGGGGGGGCCCAAGATACGCAGTATTTT. Complete variable domain (other parts from reference TRBV7-9 and TRBJ2-3): DTGVSQNPRHKITKRGQNVTFRCDPISEHNRLYWYRQTLGQGPEFLTYFQNEAQLEKSRLLSDRFSAERPKGSFSTLEIQRTEQGDSAMYLCASSLTSGGAQDTQYFGPGTRLTVL.

This clone was seen a single time. The genes are TRBV7-2 and TRBJ2-5, with 7 bases that match TRBD2. The trim removed 5 bases at V and 5 bases at J, leaving 11 bases unmatched. Looked up from germline, CDR1 is SGHTA and CDR2 is FQGNSA. The CDR3 spans 15 residues. The CDR3 protein is CASSPGERGRETQYF. The DNA for the CDR3 is TGTGCCAGCAGCCCCGGGGAGCGGGGAAGGGAGACCCAGTACTTC. Looking up the rest from reference TRBV7-2 and TRBJ2-5 gives the full variable domain: GAGVSQSPSNKVTEKGKDVELRCDPISGHTALYWYRQSLGQGLEFLIYFQGNSAPDKSGLPSDRFSAERTGGSVSTLTIQRTQQEDSAVYLCASSPGERGRETQYFGPGTRLLVL.

The chain combines TRBV18 with TRBJ1-5, with 9 bases identical to TRBD1. The V gene's germline CDR1 is KGHSH and CDR2 LQKENI. Losses at the gene ends were 3 bases for V and 2 bases for J; bases not matched to a gene: 2. The CDR3 runs to 15 residues. CDR3 in amino acids: CASSPTGGGNQPQHF. The CDR3 coding sequence is TGTGCCAGCTCACCGACAGGGGGGGGCAATCAGCCCCAGCATTTT. Filled out from reference TRBV18 and TRBJ1-5, the complete variable domain reads NAGVMQNPRHLVRRRGQEARLRCSPMKGHSHVYWYRQLPEEGLKFMVYLQKENIIDESGMPKERFSAEFPKEGPSILRIQQVVRGDSAAYFCASSPTGGGNQPQHFGDGTRLSIL.

The chain couples TRBV7-9 to TRBJ1-1; D unresolved. Trimming cost V 5 bases and J 5 bases, with 12 bases left between them. The CDR3 is 13 residues long. Per the germline V gene, CDR1 is SEHNR and CDR2 is FQNEAQ (reference sequence). CDR3 sequence: CASSGGHGTEAFF. The DNA of the CDR3 is TGTGCCAGCAGCGGAGGGCATGGTACTGAAGCTTTCTTT.

DNA for the CDR3: TGTGCCACCTTCTTTACAGGGAACTATGGCTACACCTTC. It translates to CATFFTGNYGYTF. The V gene is TRBV6-6, the J gene TRBJ1-2; a weak D match, TRBD1 (6 bases). The CDR3 is made up of 13 amino acids. The germline V and J ends were trimmed by 10 bases and 2 bases, with 14 bases remaining between them. CDR1 and CDR2 from the germline V gene are MNHNY and SVGAGI (reference sequence).

The CDR3 nucleotides are TGTGCCAGCAGCTTAGGGGGAGGAAACACTGAAGCTTTCTTT. Translating gives CASSLGGGNTEAFF. The J gene is TRBJ1-1, the V gene TRBV7-9; no clear D gene. CDR1 and CDR2 from the germline V gene are SEHNR and FQNEAQ (reference sequence). This CDR3 is built from 14 residues. V dropped 1 base and J dropped 2 bases, with 8 bases sitting between them. The full variable domain, its missing parts supplied by reference TRBV7-9 and TRBJ1-1, is DTGVSQNPRHKITKRGQNVTFRCDPISEHNRLYWYRQTLGQGPEFLTYFQNEAQLEKSRLLSDRFSAERPKGSFSTLEIQRTEQGDSAMYLCASSLGGGNTEAFFGQGTRLTVV.

This rearrangement joins TRBV2 to TRBJ1-5; 7 bases match TRBD1. The ends lost 6 bases at V and 5 bases at J; junction bases unmatched: 7. The CDR3 is 14 amino acids. From germline, CDR1 is SNHLY and CDR2 FYNNEI. CDR3 nucleotide sequence: TGTGCCAGCAGGCTCGGGACAGAACATCAGCCCCAGCATTTT. Translating gives CASRLGTEHQPQHF.

The genes are TRBV6-6 and TRBJ1-1, with a weak D call TRBD1 (5 bases). V was shortened by 11 bases and J by 4 bases, with 20 bases between the two germline ends. Germline CDR1 and CDR2: MNHNY and SVGAGI (reference sequence). CDR3 length: 14 amino acids. The CDR3 spells CAGTLQLGGTEAFF. For the CDR3, the DNA is TGTGCCGGCACCTTACAGCTGGGGGGCACTGAAGCTTTCTTT.

This chain links TRBV27 with TRBJ1-6; D perhaps matches TRBD1 (5 bases). This CDR3 has 15 residues. Trimming removed 6 bases at V and 9 bases at J, with 18 bases between. The germline V gene has CDR1 MNHEY and CDR2 SMNVEV (reference sequence). CDR3 in amino acids: CASSPAGVGSSPLHF. The DNA for the CDR3 is TGTGCCAGCAGCCCCGCGGGGGTAGGCTCTTCACCCCTCCACTTT.

This chain connects TRBV5-6 to TRBJ1-2; D might be TRBD1 (5 bases). Germline V lookup: CDR1 SGHDT, CDR2 YYEEEE. Between the trimmed V and J ends, which lost 0 bases and 5 bases, there was a span of 14 bases. The CDR3 is made up of 15 amino acids. CDR3 amino acids: CASSLGQRKSYGYTF. Written as DNA, the CDR3 is TGTGCCAGCAGCTTGGGACAGCGCAAGAGTTATGGCTACACCTTC.

With regard to this clone: In the same sample, other DNA sequences code for this CDR3. The chain combines TRBV7-9 with TRBJ1-1; TRBD1 is a possible D gene (5 bases). V gave up 3 bases and J gave up 5 bases, with 10 bases separating them. CDR3 length equals 13 residues. Germline lookup yields CDR1 SEHNR and CDR2 FQNEAQ (reference sequence). The CDR3 spells CASSFGGNTEAFF. In DNA, the CDR3 is TGTGCCAGCAGCTTTGGGGGGAATACTGAAGCTTTCTTT.

The chain links TRBV6-1 to TRBJ1-2; D call uncertain. CDR1 MNHNS and CDR2 SASEGT come from the germline V gene. This CDR3 is built from 14 residues. V was cut by 1 base and J by 0 bases, with 6 bases left in between. CDR3 bases: TGTGCCAGCAGTGAAGTTTATTCTAACTATGGCTACACCTTC. Translating it yields CASSEVYSNYGYTF.

This clone was detected only a few times. V is TRBV4-2 and J is TRBJ2-7, with a weak D call TRBD1 (5 bases). Germline assignment: CDR1 LGHNA and CDR2 YNFKEQ. This CDR3 has 16 residues. V shed 0 bases and J shed 8 bases, with 20 bases lying between them. DNA of the CDR3: TGTGCCAGCAGCCAAGATGGGGCGACAGAGGCTATGAAGCAGTACTTC. Translated: CASSQDGATEAMKQYF.

V gene TRBV4-2 combines with J gene TRBJ1-4; D remains ambiguous. CDR3 length: 16 residues. V was cut by 1 base and J by 0 bases, with 9 bases left in between. Germline CDR1 LGHNA, CDR2 YNFKEQ. The CDR3 DNA reads TGTGCCAGCAGCCAAGGACTCCGCGCAACTAATGAAAAACTGTTTTTT. Protein product: CASSQGLRATNEKLFF.

The chain employs TRBV15 and TRBJ2-2; TRBD2 matches at 14 bases. The ends lost 1 base at V and 4 bases at J; junction bases unmatched: 5. Germline V gives CDR1 LNHNV, CDR2 YYDKDF (reference sequence). The CDR3 loop spans 18 amino acids. The CDR3 loop is CATSRGTGTSGGTGELFF. CDR3 sequence (DNA): TGTGCCACCAGCAGAGGAACTGGGACTAGCGGGGGCACCGGGGAGCTGTTTTTT.